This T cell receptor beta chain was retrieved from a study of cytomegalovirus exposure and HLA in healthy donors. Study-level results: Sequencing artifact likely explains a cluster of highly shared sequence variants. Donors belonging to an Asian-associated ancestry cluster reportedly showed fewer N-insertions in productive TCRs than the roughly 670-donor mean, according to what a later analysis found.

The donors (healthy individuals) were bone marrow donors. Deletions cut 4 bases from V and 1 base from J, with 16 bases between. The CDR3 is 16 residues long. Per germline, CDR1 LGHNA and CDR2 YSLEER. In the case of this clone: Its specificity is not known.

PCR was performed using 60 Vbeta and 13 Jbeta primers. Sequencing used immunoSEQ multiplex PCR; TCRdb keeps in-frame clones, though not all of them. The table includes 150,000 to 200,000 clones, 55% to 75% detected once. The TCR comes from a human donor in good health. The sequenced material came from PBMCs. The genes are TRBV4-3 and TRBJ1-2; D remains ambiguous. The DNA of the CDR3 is TGCGCCAGCAGCCCAAAAGCTGGGAGATTTAACTATGGCTACACCTTC. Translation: CASSPKAGRFNYGYTF.